This note documents a single T cell receptor (beta chain) sequence. As yet, its antigen is unknown. PCR amplification relied on 60 Vbeta primers (plus 13 Jbeta primers). Measured with immunoSEQ multiplex PCR; TCRdb has only the in-frame clones, and not every one. The sample has around 130,000 clones, approximately 68% seen once; the top ten hold roughly 1.6%. The entry originates in a study of cytomegalovirus exposure and HLA in healthy donors. Notes on the study in general: The classifier, whose performance was assessed in both the original and validation cohorts, reportedly diagnosed cytomegalovirus status with high specificity and sensitivity. By a later analysis, the bulk of CMV-associated TCR beta chains appeared HLA-restricted.

There were likely unrecorded immune exposures, though donors were nominally healthy when sampled. The ends lost 4 bases at V and 7 bases at J; junction bases unmatched: 5. CDR3 length: 14 residues. Germline V gene lookup returns CDR1 SGHTA and CDR2 FQGTGA. The clonotype was recovered from a man under 40 in good health and CMV-seropositive. Sample: PBMCs. The rearrangement links TRBV7-3 to TRBJ2-1; 9 nucleotides agree with TRBD2. This CDR3 is CASSSTSGQNEQFF. The CDR3 DNA reads TGTGCCAGCAGCTCGACTAGCGGTCAAAATGAGCAGTTCTTC.